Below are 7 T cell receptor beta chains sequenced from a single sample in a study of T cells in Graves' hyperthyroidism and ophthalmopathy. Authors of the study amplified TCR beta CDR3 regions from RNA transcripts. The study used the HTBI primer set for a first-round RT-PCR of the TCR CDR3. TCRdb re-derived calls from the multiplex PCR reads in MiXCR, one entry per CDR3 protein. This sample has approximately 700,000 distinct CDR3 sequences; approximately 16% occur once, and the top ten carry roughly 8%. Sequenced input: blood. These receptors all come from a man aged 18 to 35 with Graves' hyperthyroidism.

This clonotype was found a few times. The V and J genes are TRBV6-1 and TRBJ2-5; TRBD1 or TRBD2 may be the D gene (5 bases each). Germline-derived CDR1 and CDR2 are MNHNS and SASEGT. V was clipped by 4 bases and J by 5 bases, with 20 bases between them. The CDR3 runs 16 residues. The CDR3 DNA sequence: TGTGCCAGCAGTGCAAGGGTCCGGGACCCCGTGGAGACCCAGTACTTC. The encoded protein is CASSARVRDPVETQYF.

CDR3 nucleotides: TGTGCCAGTGCCGGGCTGGACTACGAGCAGTACTTC. Translating gives CASAGLDYEQYF. The rearrangement uses TRBV19 and TRBJ2-7; the D is unclear. The length of the CDR3 is 12 residues. CDR1 LNHDA and CDR2 SQIVND come from the germline V gene (reference sequence). The V end was cut by 8 bases, the J end by 3 bases, with 11 bases between.

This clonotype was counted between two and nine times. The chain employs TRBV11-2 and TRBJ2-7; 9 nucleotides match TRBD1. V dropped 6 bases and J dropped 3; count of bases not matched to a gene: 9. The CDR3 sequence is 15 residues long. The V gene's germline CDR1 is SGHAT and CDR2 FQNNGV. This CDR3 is CASSPGQGSDYEQYF. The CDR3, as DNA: TGTGCCAGCAGTCCTGGACAGGGGTCGGACTACGAGCAGTACTTC.

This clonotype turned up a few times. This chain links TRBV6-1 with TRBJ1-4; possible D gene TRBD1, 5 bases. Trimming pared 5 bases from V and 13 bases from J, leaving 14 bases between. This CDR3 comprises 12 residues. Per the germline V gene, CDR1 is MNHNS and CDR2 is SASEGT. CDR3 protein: CASSLYRDRLFF. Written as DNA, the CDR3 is TGTGCCAGCAGTCTATACCGGGACCGACTGTTTTTT.

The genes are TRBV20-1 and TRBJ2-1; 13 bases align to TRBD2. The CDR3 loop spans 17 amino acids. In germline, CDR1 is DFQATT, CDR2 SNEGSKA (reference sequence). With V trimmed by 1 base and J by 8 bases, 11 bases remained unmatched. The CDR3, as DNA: TGCAGTGCTAGAGGGATCCCGGGACTAGCGGGGTGGGATGAGCAGTTCTTC. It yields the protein CSARGIPGLAGWDEQFF.

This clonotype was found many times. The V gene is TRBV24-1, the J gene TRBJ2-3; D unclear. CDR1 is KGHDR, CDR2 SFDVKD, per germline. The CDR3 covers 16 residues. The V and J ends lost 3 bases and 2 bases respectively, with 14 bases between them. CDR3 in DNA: TGTGCCACCAGTGATCCCCAAGCCCATAACACAGATACGCAGTATTTT. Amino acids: CATSDPQAHNTDTQYF.

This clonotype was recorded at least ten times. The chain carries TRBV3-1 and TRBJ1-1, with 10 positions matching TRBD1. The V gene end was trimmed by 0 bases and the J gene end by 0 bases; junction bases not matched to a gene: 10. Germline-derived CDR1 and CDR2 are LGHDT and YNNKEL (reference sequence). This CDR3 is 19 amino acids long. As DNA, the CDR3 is TGTGCCAGCAGCCAAGAAGAGTGGAAGACAGGGGGCATGAACACTGAAGCTTTCTTT. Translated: CASSQEEWKTGGMNTEAFF. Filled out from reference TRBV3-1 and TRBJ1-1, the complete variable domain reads DTAVSQTPKYLVTQMGNDKSIKCEQNLGHDTMYWYKQDSKKFLKIMFSYNNKELIINETVPNRFSPKSPDKAHLNLHINSLELGDSAVYFCASSQEEWKTGGMNTEAFFGQGTRLTVV.